These T cell receptor beta chains were read from a single sample in a study of T-cell reconstitution after alpha-beta-depleted transplantation in children. MiXCR, applied by TCRdb to the PCR reads, yields one record per CDR3 protein. In the table there are some 500,000 distinct CDR3 sequences, about 16% of which are singletons. The sample was PBMCs from the stem cell graft donor, taken from the stem cell graft. These receptors all come from a human donor who donated a stem cell graft to a child with acute lymphoblastic leukemia. CDR3s include the opening cysteine and the closing phenylalanine or tryptophan. Fields, in order: J gene, V gene, D gene, clone size, CDR3 protein, CDR3 DNA. D genes are given only for firm matches. The size field is filled for only some rows; it gives once, few, many or a size class.

>TRBJ1-1|TRBV9|-|few
CASSPQGKGNTEAFF
TGTGCCAGCAGCCCACAGGGTAAAGGGAACACTGAAGCTTTCTTT
>TRBJ1-2|TRBV5-1|TRBD1|-
CASSPLPGQEGGYTF
TGCGCCAGCAGCCCCCTCCCAGGACAGGAGGGGGGCTACACCTTC
>TRBJ2-7|TRBV5-5|-|-
CASGIEQYF
TGTGCCAGCGGGATCGAGCAGTACTTC
>TRBJ1-1|TRBV7-9|TRBD1|few
CASSSVRGRDTEAFF
TGTGCCAGCAGCTCAGTAAGGGGGCGAGACACTGAAGCTTTCTTT
>TRBJ2-1|TRBV7-9|-|-
CASSLSGRRDEQFF
TGTGCCAGCAGCTTGAGTGGGAGGCGCGATGAGCAGTTCTTC
>TRBJ2-3|TRBV6-6|-|few
CASSYRGPGTQYF
TGTGCTAGCAGTTACAGAGGGCCAGGTACGCAGTATTTT
>TRBJ1-5|TRBV20-1|TRBD1|few
CSARGGQGYKPQHF
TGCAGTGCTAGAGGAGGACAGGGGTATAAGCCCCAGCATTTT
>TRBJ1-1|TRBV15|-|-
CATSRDLGLGTEAFF
TGTGCCACCAGCCGGGACTTAGGGCTCGGCACTGAAGCTTTCTTT
>TRBJ1-2|TRBV19|-|-
CASSIVAGDPVTF
TGTGCCAGTAGTATTGTGGCAGGGGACCCGGTCACCTTC
>TRBJ2-1|TRBV30|-|few
CAWSSANYNEQFF
TGTGCCTGGTCTAGCGCGAACTACAATGAGCAGTTCTTC
>TRBJ2-3|TRBV3-1|-|-
CASSQGCCTDTQYF
TGTGCCAGCAGCCAGGGTTGTTGCACAGATACGCAGTATTTT
>TRBJ1-1|TRBV27|-|-
CASSLFGGWNTEAFF
TGTGCCAGCAGTTTGTTCGGGGGCTGGAACACTGAAGCTTTCTTT
>TRBJ1-1|TRBV3-1|TRBD1|-
CASSQGTGKNTEAFF
TGTGCCAGCAGCCAAGGGACAGGGAAGAACACTGAAGCTTTCTTT
>TRBJ2-3|TRBV5-1|-|-
CASRQFTDTQYF
TGCGCCAGCAGGCAGTTCACAGATACGCAGTATTTT
>TRBJ2-5|TRBV6-5|TRBD2|-
CASSYLAGGRETQYF
TGTGCCAGCAGTTACTTAGCGGGAGGGCGTGAGACCCAGTACTTC
>TRBJ2-7|TRBV2|-|few
CASSEEQGYEQYF
TGTGCCAGCAGTGAAGAACAAGGCTACGAGCAGTACTTC
>TRBJ2-2|TRBV14|TRBD1|few
CASSRQGTLRGGELFF
TGTGCCAGCAGCCGACAGGGAACCCTCCGAGGCGGGGAGCTGTTTTTT